The text below deals with one T cell receptor (beta chain). What it binds is unknown. The data derive from a study of shared clonotypes between healthy human individuals. Regarding the study as a whole: Naive subsets tended to show greater estimated richness than memory subsets.

The method was immunoSEQ multiplex PCR; TCRdb's version includes in-frame clones alone and lacks a portion of them. There are 600,000 to 800,000 clones in the sample; approximately 72% occur only once, and approximately 1.8% lies in the top ten. V dropped 1 base and J dropped 2 bases, with 14 bases sitting between them. Germline CDR1 is LNHDA and CDR2 is SQIVND (reference sequence). The CDR3 runs 16 residues. The TCR sequence derives from a woman aged 30 to 39 in good health. The chain couples TRBV19 to TRBJ2-5, with D possibly TRBD1 on 6 matching bases. Sequencing used memory CD4+ T cells sorted from blood. Subset described: CD45RA-negative fraction. CDR3 loop: CASSIARTDPQETQYF. The CDR3 nucleotides read TGTGCCAGTAGTATAGCCCGGACAGACCCTCAAGAGACCCAGTACTTC. Looking up the rest from reference TRBV19 and TRBJ2-5 gives the full variable domain: DGGITQSPKYLFRKEGQNVTLSCEQNLNHDAMYWYRQDPGQGLRLIYYSQIVNDFQKGDIAEGYSVSREKKESFPLTVTSAQKNPTAFYLCASSIARTDPQETQYFGPGTRLLVL.